One and the same sample provided the 13 T cell receptor beta chains below, sequenced in a study of beta chain features in type 1 diabetes. Investigators reverse transcribed all isolated RNA, so they sequenced expressed TCRB transcripts. The method was immunoSEQ multiplex PCR; TCRdb's version includes in-frame clones alone and lacks a portion of them. The data show around 450,000 clones, over 10% seen once. Sequenced: naive CD4+ T cells from blood. These receptors were collected from a woman under 30 in good health.

This clone was seen a handful of times. The genes are TRBV5-6 and TRBJ1-4; the match to TRBD1 covers 7 bases. V was pared by 6 bases and J by 5 bases, with 13 bases of the junction left unmatched. Germline assignment: CDR1 SGHDT and CDR2 YYEEEE. This CDR3 has 16 residues. DNA for the CDR3: TGTGCCAGCACCGAATATCCGGGACAGCTAAATGAAAAACTGTTTTTT. It encodes CASTEYPGQLNEKLFF.

The J gene is TRBJ2-1, the V gene TRBV19; D ambiguous. The germline V gene has CDR1 LNHDA and CDR2 SQIVND (reference sequence). This CDR3 is 13 amino acids long. Trimming shortened V by 2 bases and J by 7 bases, and 9 bases separated the two germline ends. CDR3 sequence reads: CASSINSRNEQFF. CDR3 coding DNA: TGTGCCAGTAGTATAAACAGCCGGAATGAGCAGTTCTTC.

This clone has a handful of counts. The rearrangement joins TRBV4-3 to TRBJ2-3; D gene unclear. CDR1 LGHNA and CDR2 YSLEER come from the germline V gene. The CDR3 totals 14 residues. V lost 6 bases and J lost 2, with 12 bases in between. CDR3 sequence reads: CASSRRETTDTQYF. The CDR3 coding sequence is TGCGCCAGCAGTCGCAGAGAAACCACAGATACGCAGTATTTT.

This clone was seen a handful of times. This sequence joins TRBV6-5 and TRBJ1-5, with a weak D call TRBD1 (5 bases). The germline V gene encodes CDR1 MNHEY and CDR2 SVGAGI. Trimming took off 0 bases at V and 2 bases at J, with 8 bases between the two ends. This CDR3 contains 15 residues. The DNA of the CDR3 is TGTGCCAGCAGTTACTCAGGGGTGGGCAATCAGCCCCAGCATTTT. Its protein product is CASSYSGVGNQPQHF.

This clone was detected only a few times. The chain carries TRBV7-9 and TRBJ1-5; no clear D gene. Germline V gives CDR1 SEHNR, CDR2 FQNEAQ (reference sequence). This CDR3 spans 14 amino acids. Trimming cost V 5 bases and J 1 base, with 9 bases left between them. CDR3 residues: CASSTETSNQPQHF. In DNA, the CDR3 is TGTGCCAGCAGCACCGAGACCAGCAATCAGCCCCAGCATTTT.

V usage is TRBV7-2 and J usage is TRBJ2-1; possibly TRBD2 for D (5 bases). Trimming left V 7 bases short and J 4 bases short, with 11 bases between. The V gene's germline CDR1 is SGHTA and CDR2 FQGNSA. CDR3 length equals 13 residues. In DNA, the CDR3 is TGTGCCAGCACCCCCGGGATTTACAATGAGCAGTTCTTC. Its translation is CASTPGIYNEQFF.

This clone showed up just a few times. The chain uses TRBV6-5 and TRBJ2-7; no clear D. V was shortened by 10 bases and J by 1 base, with 17 bases between the two germline ends. CDR1 and CDR2 (germline): MNHEY, SVGAGI. The CDR3 covers 14 residues. The CDR3 protein is CATRGRRPSYEQYF. CDR3 nucleotide sequence: TGTGCCACCAGAGGACGGAGACCTTCCTACGAGCAGTACTTC.

This clone was counted only a few times. The chain couples TRBV5-1 to TRBJ2-1, with TRBD2 matching over 8 bases. The germline V gene encodes CDR1 SGHRS and CDR2 YFSETQ. CDR3 size: 15 residues. Trimming at V came to 1 base and at J to 6 bases, leaving 6 bases not matched to a gene. This CDR3 reads CASSLSGSSSNEQFF. DNA of the CDR3: TGCGCCAGCAGCTTGAGCGGGAGTTCGAGCAATGAGCAGTTCTTC.

Only a few counts were recorded for this clone. V and J are TRBV2 and TRBJ1-4; 9 bases agree with TRBD1. The CDR3 contains 15 residues. Germline trimming cut 8 bases from V and 4 bases from J; bases unmatched to any gene: 8. Per germline, CDR1 SNHLY and CDR2 FYNNEI. As DNA, the CDR3 is TGTGCCAGCCTGGGACAGGGCACTATTAATGAAAAACTGTTTTTT. Protein product: CASLGQGTINEKLFF.

The chain is built from TRBV5-4 and TRBJ1-1; no clear D. Germline V CDR1 and CDR2: SGHNT, YYREEE (reference sequence). The CDR3 is 15 residues long. The V and J ends lost 3 bases and 1 base respectively, with 13 bases between them. As DNA, the CDR3 is TGTGCCAGCAGCTCCACCCGCGCAGGGAACACTGAAGCTTTCTTT. Translation gives CASSSTRAGNTEAFF.

A few counts support this clone. The rearrangement joins TRBV2 to TRBJ2-3, with 10 bases aligning to TRBD2. CDR1 is SNHLY, CDR2 FYNNEI, per germline. CDR3 length: 14 residues. V shed 6 bases, J shed 6 bases, and the junction held 6 bases outside the gene matches. The CDR3, as DNA: TGTGCCAGCAGGCCGGGACTAGCGTTTGATACGCAGTATTTT. Translation gives CASRPGLAFDTQYF.

CDR3 sequence (DNA): TGTGCCTGGAGTGCGGACAGGGCTGAAAAACTGTTTTTT. Translated, it gives CAWSADRAEKLFF. This chain connects TRBV30 to TRBJ1-4; 8 bases agree with TRBD1. Germline-derived CDR1 and CDR2 are GTSNPN and SVGIG (reference sequence). This CDR3 has 13 amino acids. With 1 base clipped from V and 7 bases from J, the junction kept 2 bases outside the gene matches.

The table lists this clone with many counts. Other nucleotide sequences in the sample specify the same CDR3. V usage is TRBV10-3 and J usage is TRBJ2-1; D uncertain. Looked up from germline, CDR1 is ENHRY and CDR2 is SYGVKD. The ends were cut back, 0 bases at V and 7 bases at J, with 4 bases in the middle. The CDR3 contains 12 residues. CDR3 sequence: CAISESRNEQFF. The CDR3 nucleotides read TGTGCCATCAGTGAGTCAAGGAATGAGCAGTTCTTC.